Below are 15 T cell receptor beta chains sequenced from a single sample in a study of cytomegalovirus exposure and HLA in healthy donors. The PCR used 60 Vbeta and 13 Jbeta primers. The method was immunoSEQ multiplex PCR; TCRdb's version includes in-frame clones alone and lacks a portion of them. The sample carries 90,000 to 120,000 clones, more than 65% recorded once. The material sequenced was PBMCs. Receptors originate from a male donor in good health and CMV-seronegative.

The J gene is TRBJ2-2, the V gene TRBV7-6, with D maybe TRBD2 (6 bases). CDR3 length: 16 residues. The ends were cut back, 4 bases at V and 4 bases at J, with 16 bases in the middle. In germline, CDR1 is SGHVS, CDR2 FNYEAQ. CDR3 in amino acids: CASSSWGGRTTGELFF. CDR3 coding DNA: TGTGCCAGCAGCTCCTGGGGTGGGAGGACCACCGGGGAGCTGTTTTTT.

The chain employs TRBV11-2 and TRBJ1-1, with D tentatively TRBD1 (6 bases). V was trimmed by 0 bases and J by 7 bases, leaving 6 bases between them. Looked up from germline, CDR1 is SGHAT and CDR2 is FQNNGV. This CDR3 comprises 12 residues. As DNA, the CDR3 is TGTGCCAGCAGCTTAGACAGGGGTGAAGCTTTCTTT. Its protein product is CASSLDRGEAFF.

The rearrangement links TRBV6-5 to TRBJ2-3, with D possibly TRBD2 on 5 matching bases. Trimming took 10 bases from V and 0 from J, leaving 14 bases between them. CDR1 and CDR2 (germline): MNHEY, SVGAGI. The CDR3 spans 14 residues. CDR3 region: CATARRSSTDTQYF. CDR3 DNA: TGTGCCACAGCCCGGAGGTCGAGCACAGATACGCAGTATTTT.

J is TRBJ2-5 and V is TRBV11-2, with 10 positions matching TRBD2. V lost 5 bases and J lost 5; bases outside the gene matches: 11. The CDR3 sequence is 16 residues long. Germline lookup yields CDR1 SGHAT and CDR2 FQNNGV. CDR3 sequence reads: CASSPIAGGGRETQYF. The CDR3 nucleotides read TGTGCCAGCAGCCCCATAGCGGGAGGTGGAAGGGAGACCCAGTACTTC.

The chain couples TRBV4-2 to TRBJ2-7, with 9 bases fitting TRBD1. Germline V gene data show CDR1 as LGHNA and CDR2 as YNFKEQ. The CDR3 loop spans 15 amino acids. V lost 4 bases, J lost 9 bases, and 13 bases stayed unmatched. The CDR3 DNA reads TGTGCCAGCAGCCCTTCGGACAGGGGAAGGACCGGGCAGTACTTC. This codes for CASSPSDRGRTGQYF.

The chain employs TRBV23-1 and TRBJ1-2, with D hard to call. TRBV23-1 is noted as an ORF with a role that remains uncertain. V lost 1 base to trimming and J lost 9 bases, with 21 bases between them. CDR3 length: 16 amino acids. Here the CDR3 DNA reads TGCGCCAGCAGTCAATGGAGCTTTCGTCCGACCACGCGCTACACCTTC. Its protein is CASSQWSFRPTTRYTF.

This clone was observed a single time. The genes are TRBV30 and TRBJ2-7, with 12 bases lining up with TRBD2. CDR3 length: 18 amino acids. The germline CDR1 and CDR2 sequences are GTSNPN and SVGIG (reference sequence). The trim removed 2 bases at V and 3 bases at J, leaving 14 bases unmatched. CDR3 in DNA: TGTGCCTGGAGTATTGGACGCTGGACTAGCGGGACTAACTACGAGCAGTACTTC. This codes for CAWSIGRWTSGTNYEQYF.

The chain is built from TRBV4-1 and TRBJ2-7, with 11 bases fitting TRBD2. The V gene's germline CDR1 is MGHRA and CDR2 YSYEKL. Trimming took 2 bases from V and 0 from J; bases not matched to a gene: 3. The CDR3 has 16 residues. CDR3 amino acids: CASSQSGTSGSYEQYF. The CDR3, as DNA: TGCGCCAGCAGCCAAAGCGGGACTAGCGGCTCCTACGAGCAGTACTTC.

The CDR3 DNA reads as TGTGCCAGCAGCTTCAAGAACACCGGGGAGCTGTTTTTT. This gives the protein CASSFKNTGELFF. V usage is TRBV7-6 and J usage is TRBJ2-2; D gene ambiguous. This CDR3 has 13 amino acids. The germline V gene encodes CDR1 SGHVS and CDR2 FNYEAQ. The ends were cut back, 3 bases at V and 1 base at J, with 3 bases in the middle.

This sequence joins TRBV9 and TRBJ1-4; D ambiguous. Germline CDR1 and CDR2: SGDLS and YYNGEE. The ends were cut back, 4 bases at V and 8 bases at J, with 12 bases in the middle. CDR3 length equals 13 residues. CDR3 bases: TGTGCCAGCAGCCCGCGGATGAGAGAAAAACTGTTTTTT. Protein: CASSPRMREKLFF. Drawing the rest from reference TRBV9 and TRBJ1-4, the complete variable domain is DSGVTQTPKHLITATGQRVTLRCSPRSGDLSVYWYQQSLDQGLQFLIQYYNGEERAKGNILERFSAQQFPDLHSELNLSSLELGDSALYFCASSPRMREKLFFGSGTQLSVL.

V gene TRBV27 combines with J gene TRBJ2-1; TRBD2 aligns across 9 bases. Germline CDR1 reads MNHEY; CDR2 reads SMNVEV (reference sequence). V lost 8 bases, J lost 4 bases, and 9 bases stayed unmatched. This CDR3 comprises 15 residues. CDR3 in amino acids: CASLRGLAFYNEQFF. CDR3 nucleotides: TGTGCCAGCCTCAGGGGACTAGCCTTTTACAATGAGCAGTTCTTC.

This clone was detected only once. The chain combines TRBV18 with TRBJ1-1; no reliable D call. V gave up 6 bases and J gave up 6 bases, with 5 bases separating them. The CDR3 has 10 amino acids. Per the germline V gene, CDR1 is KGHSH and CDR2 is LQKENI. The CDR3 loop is CASSVSEAFF. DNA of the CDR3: TGTGCCAGCTCCGTCTCTGAAGCTTTCTTT.

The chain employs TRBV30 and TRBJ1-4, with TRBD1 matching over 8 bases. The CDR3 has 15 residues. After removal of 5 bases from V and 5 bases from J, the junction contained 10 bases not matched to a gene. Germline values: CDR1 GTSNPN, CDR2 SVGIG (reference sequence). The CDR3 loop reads CAWAVQGQGNEKLFF. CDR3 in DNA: TGTGCCTGGGCGGTACAAGGACAGGGAAATGAAAAACTGTTTTTT.

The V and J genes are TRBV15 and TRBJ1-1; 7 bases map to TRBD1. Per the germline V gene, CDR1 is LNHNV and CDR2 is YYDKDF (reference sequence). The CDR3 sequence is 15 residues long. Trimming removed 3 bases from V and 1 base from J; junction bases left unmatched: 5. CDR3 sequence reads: CATSREGTANTEAFF. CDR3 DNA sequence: TGTGCCACCAGCAGGGAGGGGACAGCGAACACTGAAGCTTTCTTT.

The CDR3, as DNA: TGCGCCAGCAGCCATATCAGGGGGCGCGCCTACAATGAGCAGTTCTTC. Amino acid sequence: CASSHIRGRAYNEQFF. This rearrangement joins TRBV4-1 to TRBJ2-1; TRBD1 matches 8 bases. Germline V CDR1 and CDR2: MGHRA, YSYEKL. The CDR3 extends over 16 amino acids. V was clipped by 3 bases and J by 2 bases; unmatched bases: 6.